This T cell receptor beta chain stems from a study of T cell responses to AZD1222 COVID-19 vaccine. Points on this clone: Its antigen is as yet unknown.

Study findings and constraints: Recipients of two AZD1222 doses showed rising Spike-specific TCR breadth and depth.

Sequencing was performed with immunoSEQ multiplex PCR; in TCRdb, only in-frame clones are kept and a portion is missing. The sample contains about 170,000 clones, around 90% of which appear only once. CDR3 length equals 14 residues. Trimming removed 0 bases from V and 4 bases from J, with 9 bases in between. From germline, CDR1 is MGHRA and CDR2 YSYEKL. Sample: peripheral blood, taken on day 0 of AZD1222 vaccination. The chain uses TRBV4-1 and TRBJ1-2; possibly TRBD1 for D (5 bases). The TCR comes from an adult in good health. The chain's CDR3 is CASSQDPGTYGYTF. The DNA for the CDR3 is TGCGCCAGCAGCCAAGATCCAGGGACCTATGGCTACACCTTC.